These 28 T cell receptor beta chains were all obtained from the same sample, sequenced in a study of T-cell reconstitution after alpha-beta-depleted transplantation in children. Preparation of the TCRbeta library involved a method that used unique molecular identifiers. TCRdb processed the PCR reads anew with MiXCR; each CDR3 protein has one entry. The sample includes about 500,000 distinct CDR3 sequences, 30% to 35% of them seen just once. Specimen: PBMCs from the stem cell graft donor, collected from the stem cell graft. The origin of the receptors is a human donor who donated a stem cell graft to a child with aplastic anemia.

The chain is built from TRBV10-3 and TRBJ1-1, with D possibly being TRBD1 (5 bases). Trimming pared 0 bases from V and 5 bases from J, leaving 13 bases between. Germline V gene lookup returns CDR1 ENHRY and CDR2 SYGVKD. This CDR3 contains 15 residues. This CDR3 is CAISESGVGVTEAFF. In DNA form, the CDR3 reads TGTGCCATCAGTGAGTCGGGGGTAGGGGTGACTGAAGCTTTCTTT.

The rearrangement uses TRBV7-2 and TRBJ2-7; no definite D call. Germline CDR1 is SGHTA and CDR2 is FQGNSA. CDR3 size: 14 residues. V was trimmed by 0 bases and J by 1 base, leaving 7 bases between them. For the CDR3, the DNA is TGTGCCAGCAGCTTAGCCAGGTTATCCTACGAGCAGTACGTC. Protein product: CASSLARLSYEQYV.

V and J are TRBV20-1 and TRBJ1-1; D gene uncertain. Germline V gene data show CDR1 as DFQATT and CDR2 as SNEGSKA (reference sequence). V was clipped by 6 bases and J by 0 bases, with 14 bases between them. The CDR3 is 14 residues long. The CDR3 nucleotides read TGCAGTGCCCCTCGTGAATCCATGAACACTGAAGCTTTCTTT. This gives the protein CSAPRESMNTEAFF.

The CDR3 loop is CASSLGAGGSYNEQFF. In nucleotides, the CDR3 is TGTGCCAGCAGCTTAGGGGCGGGAGGATCCTACAATGAGCAGTTCTTC. This chain uses TRBV5-4 with TRBJ2-1, with TRBD2 identical over 8 bases. This CDR3 contains 16 residues. Trimming took 2 bases from V and 1 from J; bases not matched to a gene: 5. The V gene's germline CDR1 is SGHNT and CDR2 YYREEE (reference sequence).

This clonotype came up a few times. The chain has TRBV9 and TRBJ2-1; 11 positions agree with TRBD2. V gave up 0 bases and J gave up 9 bases; unmatched junction bases: 11. Looked up from germline, CDR1 is SGDLS and CDR2 is YYNGEE. The CDR3 is 17 amino acids. The CDR3 spells CASSVEPGTSGFSEQFF. The CDR3 DNA reads as TGTGCCAGCAGCGTAGAACCCGGGACTAGCGGTTTCAGTGAGCAGTTCTTC. The variable domain in full, completed from reference TRBV9 and TRBJ2-1, reads DSGVTQTPKHLITATGQRVTLRCSPRSGDLSVYWYQQSLDQGLQFLIQYYNGEERAKGNILERFSAQQFPDLHSELNLSSLELGDSALYFCASSVEPGTSGFSEQFFGPGTRLTVL.

This clonotype was seen more than once but under ten times. V is TRBV11-2 and J is TRBJ2-1, with 9 bases fitting TRBD1. V lost 4 bases and J lost 0; bases outside the gene matches: 13. The CDR3 consists of 19 residues. In germline, CDR1 is SGHAT, CDR2 FQNNGV. The CDR3 DNA is TGTGCCAGCAGCTCTCCGGGACAGGGAGATTCCAGCTCCTACAATGAGCAGTTCTTC. This translates into CASSSPGQGDSSSYNEQFF.

This clonotype came up a few times. The rearrangement links TRBV7-2 to TRBJ2-2; 11 nucleotides align to TRBD2. CDR1 and CDR2 (germline): SGHTA, FQGNSA. V dropped 5 bases and J dropped 2; count of bases not matched to a gene: 4. This CDR3 has 16 residues. The CDR3, as DNA: TGTGCCAGCAGCCCGACTAGCGGGATAAACACCGGGGAGCTGTTTTTT. Its protein is CASSPTSGINTGELFF.

The chain joins TRBV7-2 to TRBJ1-5, with TRBD1 matching over 9 bases. V lost 0 bases, J lost 7 bases, and 4 bases stayed unmatched. Per the germline V gene, CDR1 is SGHTA and CDR2 is FQGNSA. The CDR3 is 15 amino acids. CDR3 protein: CASSLAGTGRQPQHF. CDR3 in DNA: TGTGCCAGCAGCTTAGCGGGGACAGGGCGGCAGCCCCAGCATTTT.

The chain recombines TRBV29-1 with TRBJ2-3; TRBD2 might be the D (6 bases). The CDR3 is made up of 14 amino acids. Trimming shortened V by 5 bases and J by 2 bases, and 14 bases separated the two germline ends. Looked up from germline, CDR1 is SQVTM and CDR2 is ANQGSEA. CDR3 in DNA: TGCAGCGTTTATGGGGGGAGTTACACAGATACGCAGTATTTT. Translation: CSVYGGSYTDTQYF.

V gene TRBV20-1 combines with J gene TRBJ2-5; TRBD2 aligns across 12 bases. Germline values: CDR1 DFQATT, CDR2 SNEGSKA (reference sequence). V shed 0 bases, J shed 2 bases, and the junction held 7 bases outside the gene matches. The CDR3 is 17 amino acids. The CDR3 DNA sequence: TGCAGTGCTAGAGATTTTCTAGCGGGAGGGTTACAAGAGACCCAGTACTTC. Amino acid sequence: CSARDFLAGGLQETQYF.

This clonotype was observed a handful of times. The rearrangement uses TRBV6-6 and TRBJ1-1; D is undetermined. Germline CDR1 reads MNHNY; CDR2 reads SVGAGI (reference sequence). Trimming cost V 5 bases and J 1 base, with 8 bases left between them. This CDR3 is 13 amino acids long. The CDR3 DNA reads as TGTGCCAGCAGTAACCGGGGGAACACTGAAGCTTTCTTT. It is translated as CASSNRGNTEAFF.

V is TRBV7-9 and J is TRBJ2-5; 8 nucleotides match TRBD1. The V and J ends lost 5 bases and 1 base, in that order; junction bases with no gene match: 6. The CDR3 sequence is 15 residues long. Germline CDR1 reads SEHNR; CDR2 reads FQNEAQ (reference sequence). CDR3 in amino acids: CASSVSGQVQETQYF. In nucleotides, the CDR3 is TGTGCCAGCAGCGTCTCGGGACAGGTCCAAGAGACCCAGTACTTC.

This clonotype came up a few times. The chain links TRBV6-5 to TRBJ1-1, with 8 bases that match TRBD1. CDR1 is MNHEY, CDR2 SVGAGI, per germline. Trimming removed 1 base from V and 4 bases from J; junction bases left unmatched: 5. This CDR3 is built from 15 residues. CDR3 in amino acids: CASSYYTGGGTEAFF. The CDR3, as DNA: TGTGCCAGCAGTTACTACACAGGGGGGGGCACTGAAGCTTTCTTT.

The chain combines TRBV7-2 with TRBJ2-1; TRBD2 matches 10 bases. J gave up 0 bases and V 1 base, and 3 bases lay outside the gene matches. Germline V CDR1 and CDR2: SGHTA, FQGNSA. CDR3 length: 17 residues. CDR3 nucleotide sequence: TGTGCCAGCAGCTTAGTAAGCGGGAGGGTCTCCTACAATGAGCAGTTCTTC. Protein: CASSLVSGRVSYNEQFF.

V and J are TRBV20-1 and TRBJ2-2, with TRBD2 identical over 10 bases. The CDR3 is 16 residues long. Germline V gives CDR1 DFQATT, CDR2 SNEGSKA (reference sequence). Unmatched junction bases numbered 5, after V lost 0 bases and J lost 4 bases. DNA for the CDR3: TGCAGTGCTAGAGATCTCACTAGCGGGGCCACCGGGGAGCTGTTTTTT. It specifies CSARDLTSGATGELFF.

Only one count was recorded for this clonotype. The gene calls are TRBV7-6 and TRBJ2-3; D remains ambiguous. Between the trimmed V and J ends, which lost 6 bases and 6 bases, there was a span of 13 bases. Germline CDR1 is SGHVS and CDR2 is FNYEAQ. The CDR3 length is 13 residues. CDR3 protein: CASRATARDTQYF. Written as DNA, the CDR3 is TGTGCCAGCAGAGCAACTGCCCGCGATACGCAGTATTTT.

The rearrangement uses TRBV11-1 and TRBJ2-1; 10 bases fit TRBD2. Germline V gives CDR1 SGHAT, CDR2 FQDESV (reference sequence). Losses at the gene ends were 5 bases for V and 2 bases for J; bases not matched to a gene: 6. CDR3 length: 16 residues. The CDR3: CASSPSGTSAYNEQFF. CDR3 bases: TGTGCCAGCAGCCCATCCGGGACTAGCGCCTACAATGAGCAGTTCTTC.

The rearrangement joins TRBV5-1 to TRBJ2-6, with D possibly TRBD2 on 5 matching bases. V dropped 4 bases and J dropped 4 bases, with 12 bases sitting between them. The CDR3 covers 15 residues. Germline-derived CDR1 and CDR2 are SGHRS and YFSETQ. The chain's CDR3 is CASSRDGVGANVLTF. The CDR3 region has the DNA TGCGCCAGCAGCCGGGATGGGGTAGGGGCCAACGTCCTGACTTTC.

Only one count was recorded for this clonotype. This chain uses TRBV12-3 or TRBV12-4 with TRBJ1-4; the match to TRBD1 covers 8 bases. J was trimmed by 10 bases and V by 5 bases; bases with no gene match: 12. The CDR3 covers 15 residues. In nucleotides, the CDR3 is TGTGCCAGCAGTCTCTACAGGGGGACGGCTGGAAAACTGTTTTTT. Translated: CASSLYRGTAGKLFF.

This chain uses TRBV29-1 with TRBJ2-1; 13 bases are shared with TRBD2. CDR3 length: 18 residues. Germline V gene data show CDR1 as SQVTM and CDR2 as ANQGSEA. J was trimmed by 1 base and V by 1 base; bases with no gene match: 7. For the CDR3, the DNA is TGCAGCGTTGAAGGATTAGGGACTAGCGGGAAGTCCTACAATGAGCAGTTCTTC. Protein: CSVEGLGTSGKSYNEQFF.

This clonotype was counted only a few times. The J gene is TRBJ1-1, the V gene TRBV20-1, with D unclear. CDR3 length: 13 residues. Trimming pared 4 bases from V and 5 bases from J, leaving 14 bases between. From germline, CDR1 is DFQATT and CDR2 SNEGSKA (reference sequence). CDR3 DNA sequence: TGCAGTGCTACCCCTCCGGGGTTGACTGAAGCTTTCTTT. This encodes CSATPPGLTEAFF.

V gene TRBV12-3 or TRBV12-4 combines with J gene TRBJ2-1; D perhaps matches TRBD2 (6 bases). The CDR3 contains 14 residues. V lost 6 bases and J lost 4, with 13 bases in between. CDR3 region: CASSTGLGYNEQFF. The CDR3 DNA sequence: TGTGCCAGCAGCACGGGACTGGGATACAATGAGCAGTTCTTC.

The V gene is TRBV6-4, the J gene TRBJ2-3, with 13 bases lining up with TRBD2. The CDR3 runs 16 residues. The ends lost 6 bases at V and 0 bases at J; junction bases unmatched: 3. Germline V gene sequence: CDR1 MRHNA, CDR2 SNTAGT. The DNA of the CDR3 is TGTGCCAGCAGCCGACTAGCGGGAGGAAGCACAGATACGCAGTATTTT. Protein sequence: CASSRLAGGSTDTQYF.

V gene TRBV7-8 combines with J gene TRBJ2-2; D is unclear. V gave up 5 bases and J gave up 4 bases, with 20 bases separating them. CDR3 length equals 17 residues. Germline lookup yields CDR1 SGHVS and CDR2 FQNEAQ. CDR3 sequence reads: CASSDLGRPGSTGELFF. Written as DNA, the CDR3 is TGTGCCAGCAGCGACCTAGGGCGTCCCGGCTCCACCGGGGAGCTGTTTTTT.

This clonotype has just a few counts. V is TRBV30 and J is TRBJ2-5; D call uncertain. The CDR3 is made up of 11 amino acids. In germline, CDR1 is GTSNPN, CDR2 SVGIG (reference sequence). Trimming stripped 1 base from V and 5 bases from J, with 5 bases between. The CDR3, as DNA: TGTGCCTGGAGTGCTACGGAGACCCAGTACTTC. Residues: CAWSATETQYF.

V gene TRBV5-1 combines with J gene TRBJ2-7; D call uncertain. Trimming removed 2 bases from V and 3 bases from J, with 12 bases in between. Germline V CDR1 and CDR2: SGHRS, YFSETQ. CDR3 length: 14 residues. CDR3: CASSFTSGDYEQYV. The CDR3, as DNA: TGCGCCAGCAGCTTTACTTCGGGTGACTACGAGCAGTACGTC.

The genes are TRBV12-3 or TRBV12-4 and TRBJ2-1; 8 positions match TRBD2. Trimming removed 9 bases from V and 3 bases from J; junction bases left unmatched: 16. The CDR3 loop spans 17 amino acids. The CDR3 nucleotides read TGTGCCAGTCAGGCCCAGCGGGAGTTAAAGGGCTACAATGAGCAGTTCTTC. It yields the protein CASQAQRELKGYNEQFF.

The rearrangement links TRBV10-3 to TRBJ2-7, with a possible D match to TRBD1 (5 bases). Trimming removed 6 bases from V and 2 bases from J, with 5 bases in between. CDR1 is ENHRY and CDR2 is SYGVKD in the germline V gene. The CDR3 length is 11 residues. In DNA, the CDR3 is TGTGCCATCAGACAGGCCTACGAGCAGTACTTC. Its protein is CAIRQAYEQYF.